The clone carrying this TCR beta chain came up many times. Its antigen remains unidentified. This sample was included in a study of CD8 T cells in ankylosing spondylitis. TCRdb itself ran the 5' RACE reads through MiXCR, one entry per CDR3 protein. The sample holds approximately 220,000 distinct CDR3 sequences, 10% to 13% seen once. Study-wide points: For ankylosing spondylitis blood, a TCR beta motif of seven to nine highly homologous variants appeared characteristic. A subset of motif variants has previously been described in the synovial fluid and blood of reactive arthritis.

Germline V gives CDR1 MNHEY, CDR2 SMNVEV (reference sequence). The CDR3 totals 16 residues. V was shortened by 5 bases and J by 2 bases, with 17 bases between the two germline ends. The TCR comes from a male donor with ankylosing spondylitis or in good health (not recorded which). The chain uses TRBV27 and TRBJ2-3, with D hard to call. Sequences were obtained from blood, either unsorted or a sorted T cell fraction (not recorded which). CDR3 residues: CASSLRGANFTDTQYF. The DNA for the CDR3 is TGTGCCAGCAGTCTCCGCGGAGCAAACTTCACAGATACGCAGTATTTT.